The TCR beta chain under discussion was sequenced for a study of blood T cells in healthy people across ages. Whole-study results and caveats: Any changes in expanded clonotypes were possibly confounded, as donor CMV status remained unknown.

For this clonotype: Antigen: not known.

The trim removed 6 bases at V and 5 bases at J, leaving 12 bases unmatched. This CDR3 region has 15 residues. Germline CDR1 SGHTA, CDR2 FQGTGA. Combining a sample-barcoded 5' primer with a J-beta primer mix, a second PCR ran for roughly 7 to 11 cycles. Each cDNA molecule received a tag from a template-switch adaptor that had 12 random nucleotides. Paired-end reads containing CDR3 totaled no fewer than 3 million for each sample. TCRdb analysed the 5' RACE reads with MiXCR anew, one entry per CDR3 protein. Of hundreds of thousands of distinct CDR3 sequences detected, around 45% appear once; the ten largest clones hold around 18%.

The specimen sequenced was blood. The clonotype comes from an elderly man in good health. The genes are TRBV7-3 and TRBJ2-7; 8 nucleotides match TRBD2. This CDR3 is CASSDTGLENDEQYF. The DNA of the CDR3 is TGTGCCAGCAGTGACACGGGACTAGAGAACGACGAGCAGTACTTC.